A single sample is the source of the 16 T cell receptor beta chains below, sequenced in a study of blood T cell repertoires in COVID-19. Using immunoSEQ multiplex PCR, the repertoire was profiled, and TCRdb retains in-frame clones only, with some absent. The data contain 300,000 or so clones, 70% to 90% of them seen just once; the ten biggest clones take up approximately 5.2%. Input material: PBMCs or T cells enriched from blood (not recorded which). Receptors originate from a woman in her 30s who had recovered from COVID-19.

The chain couples TRBV25-1 to TRBJ2-1; 9 nucleotides line up with TRBD2. The CDR3 sequence is 16 residues long. CDR1 and CDR2 (germline): MGHDK, SYGVNS. J gave up 7 bases and V 1 base, and 8 bases lay outside the gene matches. The DNA for the CDR3 is TGTGCCAGCAGTGAATTTCAGCGGGGGGACCCAAATGAGCAGTTCTTC. It codes for CASSEFQRGDPNEQFF.

This clone was counted a single time. This chain joins TRBV9 and TRBJ2-5; the match to TRBD2 covers 7 bases. This CDR3 comprises 15 residues. V was clipped by 0 bases and J by 5 bases; unmatched bases: 7. From germline, CDR1 is SGDLS and CDR2 YYNGEE. This CDR3 reads CASSVASAGVETQYF. Written as DNA, the CDR3 is TGTGCCAGCAGCGTAGCTTCCGCGGGGGTCGAGACCCAGTACTTC.

The chain is built from TRBV25-1 and TRBJ2-2; TRBD1 agrees at 8 bases. Losses at the gene ends were 4 bases for V and 1 base for J; bases not matched to a gene: 5. CDR3 size: 16 residues. In germline, CDR1 is MGHDK, CDR2 SYGVNS. Here the CDR3 DNA reads TGTGCCAGCAGTGGTCCCGGGACAGGGAACACCGGGGAGCTGTTTTTT. This translates into CASSGPGTGNTGELFF. Using reference TRBV25-1 and TRBJ2-2 for the parts outside the CDR3, the full variable domain is EADIYQTPRYLVIGTGKKITLECSQTMGHDKMYWYQQDPGMELHLIHYSYGVNSTEKGDLSSESTVSRIRTEHFPLTLESARPSHTSQYLCASSGPGTGNTGELFFGEGSRLTVL.

This clone was seen a single time. The chain uses TRBV27 and TRBJ1-2; D gene uncertain. Germline CDR1 MNHEY, CDR2 SMNVEV (reference sequence). V gave up 10 bases and J gave up 3 bases, with 15 bases separating them. The CDR3 is made up of 13 amino acids. CDR3 sequence: CATSPGLDYGYTF. For the CDR3, the DNA is TGTGCCACCAGCCCCGGACTTGACTATGGCTACACCTTC.

The chain combines TRBV19 with TRBJ1-3; 11 nucleotides line up with TRBD1. CDR3 length: 14 residues. Germline V gene data show CDR1 as LNHDA and CDR2 as SQIVND (reference sequence). Trimming at V came to 10 bases and at J to 0 bases, leaving 2 bases not matched to a gene. The CDR3 loop reads CATGTGGSGNTIYF. CDR3 nucleotide sequence: TGTGCCACCGGGACAGGGGGCTCTGGAAACACCATATATTTT.

This chain connects TRBV7-9 to TRBJ2-1; TRBD1 matches 7 bases. Germline V gene data show CDR1 as SEHNR and CDR2 as FQNEAQ (reference sequence). After removal of 5 bases from V and 9 bases from J, the junction contained 13 bases not matched to a gene. The length of the CDR3 is 15 residues. The CDR3 DNA sequence: TGTGCCAGCAGCCCACGAAGACAGGGTTCGGGTGAGCAGTTCTTC. Amino acid sequence: CASSPRRQGSGEQFF.

This clone turned up a few times. The CDR3 spells CASSRTSGTNTGELFF. As DNA, the CDR3 is TGTGCCAGCAGCCGAACTAGCGGGACTAACACCGGGGAGCTGTTTTTT. The chain joins TRBV6-2 or TRBV6-3 to TRBJ2-2, with 10 nucleotides matching TRBD2. Trimming cost V 6 bases and J 2 bases; bases outside gene matches: 6. From germline, CDR1 is MNHEY and CDR2 SVGEGT. The CDR3 runs 16 residues.

The V and J genes are TRBV7-3 and TRBJ1-1, with a tentative D call TRBD1 (5 bases). The CDR3 has 14 amino acids. V lost 6 bases and J 6 bases, leaving 17 bases between the germline ends. CDR1 and CDR2 from the germline V gene are SGHTA and FQGTGA. CDR3 in amino acids: CASSQGKIGAEAFF. In DNA, the CDR3 is TGTGCCAGCAGTCAAGGGAAAATAGGGGCTGAAGCTTTCTTT.

V and J are TRBV7-2 and TRBJ1-3; a possible D gene is TRBD1 (6 bases). Germline assignment: CDR1 SGHTA and CDR2 FQGNSA. With 4 bases removed from V and 3 bases from J, the gap between germline ends came to 13 bases. CDR3 length: 15 residues. In DNA, the CDR3 is TGTGCCAGCAGCTCCACCGACAGGATTGGAAACACCATATATTTT. Translated, it gives CASSSTDRIGNTIYF.

The J gene is TRBJ1-6, the V gene TRBV4-2; 7 positions match TRBD1. Germline CDR1 reads LGHNA; CDR2 reads YNFKEQ. Trimming took 0 bases from V and 6 from J; bases not matched to a gene: 5. The CDR3 has 16 amino acids. CDR3: CASSQDQGTANSPLHF. In nucleotides, the CDR3 is TGTGCCAGCAGCCAAGATCAGGGGACAGCTAATTCACCCCTCCACTTT.

This chain joins TRBV7-8 and TRBJ1-6; D is undetermined. CDR1 SGHVS and CDR2 FQNEAQ come from the germline V gene. There are 15 residues in the CDR3. V was clipped by 2 bases and J by 5 bases, with 10 bases between them. DNA for the CDR3: TGTGCCAGCAGCTTATCTCAGTCAAATAATTCACCCCTCCACTTT. It codes for CASSLSQSNNSPLHF.

This clone has a single count. The chain is built from TRBV30 and TRBJ1-1; the match to TRBD1 covers 7 bases. After removal of 3 bases from V and 6 bases from J, the junction contained 10 bases not matched to a gene. The CDR3 covers 14 residues. The germline gives CDR1 GTSNPN, CDR2 SVGIG (reference sequence). As DNA, the CDR3 is TGTGCCTGGAGGGGACAGCCTAGGCAGGCTGAAGCTTTCTTT. It is translated as CAWRGQPRQAEAFF.

Here the CDR3 reads CASSTGLAAEETQYF. CDR3 DNA sequence: TGTGCCAGTAGCACGGGACTAGCGGCGGAAGAGACCCAGTACTTC. The chain combines TRBV19 with TRBJ2-5; TRBD2 matches at 11 bases. The length of the CDR3 is 15 residues. Germline loops: CDR1 LNHDA, CDR2 SQIVND (reference sequence). Trimming took 6 bases from V and 3 from J; bases not matched to a gene: 6.

The rearrangement joins TRBV5-1 to TRBJ2-3, with TRBD2 matching 10 bases. CDR3 length: 18 residues. In germline, CDR1 is SGHRS, CDR2 YFSETQ. The V gene end was trimmed by 0 bases and the J gene end by 2 bases; junction bases not matched to a gene: 9. The CDR3 here is CASSLGSGGARDTDTQYF. DNA of the CDR3: TGCGCCAGCAGCTTGGGAAGCGGGGGGGCCCGGGACACAGATACGCAGTATTTT.

In this sample, this clone turned up once. The rearrangement uses TRBV7-2 and TRBJ1-2; 9 positions match TRBD1. The germline V gene encodes CDR1 SGHTA and CDR2 FQGNSA. J was trimmed by 4 bases and V by 5 bases; bases with no gene match: 8. The CDR3 totals 15 residues. The CDR3 here is CASSHGQGTRYGYTF. DNA for the CDR3: TGTGCCAGCAGCCACGGACAGGGGACGCGCTATGGCTACACCTTC.

A few counts support this clone. The chain carries TRBV4-3 and TRBJ1-2; D is unresolved. CDR3 length: 13 amino acids. Trimming removed 1 base at V and 7 bases at J, with 10 bases between. Germline V gives CDR1 LGHNA, CDR2 YSLEER. CDR3 region: CASSQAGAIGYTF. As DNA, the CDR3 is TGCGCCAGCAGCCAAGCGGGTGCTATTGGCTACACCTTC.